This is a list of T cell receptor beta chains from one sample in a study of cytomegalovirus exposure and HLA in healthy donors. Profiling relied on immunoSEQ multiplex PCR, and the TCRdb table lists in-frame clones only, not all of them. Found here are roughly 130,000 clones, roughly three fifths of them singletons; the top ten hold 6.5%. Material: PBMCs. The receptors here all came from a woman aged 55-69 years in good health and CMV-seronegative. CDR3s include the opening cysteine and the closing phenylalanine or tryptophan. Rows may omit the clone size; those that give it use once, few, many or a size class.

v_gene,abundance,j_gene,CDR3aa
TRBV11-1,.,TRBJ1-1,CASSLGQLNTEAFF
TRBV5-4,.,TRBJ2-5,CASSRAAGVETQYF
TRBV7-9,few,TRBJ1-2,CASSLGGQSYGYTF
TRBV10-3,.,TRBJ2-5,CAIRGGQTQETQYF
TRBV28,.,TRBJ1-2,CASSSGQGTYTF
TRBV9,.,TRBJ1-3,CASSVGAGGMNTIYF
TRBV4-3,.,TRBJ1-6,CASSQDHGSPLHF
TRBV28,.,TRBJ2-5,CASSHHGTAQETQYF
TRBV6-5,.,TRBJ2-2,CASSYSPGGNTGELFF
TRBV11-2,.,TRBJ1-5,CASSLARTWRGNQPQHF
TRBV19,.,TRBJ2-3,CASSTTGGTDTQYF
TRBV2,.,TRBJ2-2,CASSEPRGIYTGELFF
TRBV28,.,.,CASGTSGAYEQYF